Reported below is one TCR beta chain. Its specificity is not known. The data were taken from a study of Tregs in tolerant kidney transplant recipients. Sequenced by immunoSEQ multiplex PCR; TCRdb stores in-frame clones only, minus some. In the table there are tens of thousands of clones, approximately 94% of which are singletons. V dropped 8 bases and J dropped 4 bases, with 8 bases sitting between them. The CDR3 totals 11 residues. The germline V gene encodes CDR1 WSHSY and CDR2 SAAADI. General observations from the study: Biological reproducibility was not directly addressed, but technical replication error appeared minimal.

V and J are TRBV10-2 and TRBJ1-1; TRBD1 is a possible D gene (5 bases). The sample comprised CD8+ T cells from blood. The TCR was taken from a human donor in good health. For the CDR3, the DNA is TGCGCCAGCCTTAGGGGCACTGAAGCTTTCTTT. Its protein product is CASLRGTEAFF.